The clone carrying this TCR beta chain was seen a handful of times. TCRdb itself ran the RT-PCR reads through MiXCR, one entry per CDR3 protein. The table lists roughly 190,000 distinct CDR3 sequences, around two fifths of them singletons, with less than 40% in the top ten. The sample belongs to a study of patients and donors after allogeneic stem cell transplantation. The CDR3 extends over 13 amino acids. CDR1 and CDR2 from the germline V gene are MNHEY and SVGAGI. Trimming left V 0 bases short and J 8 bases short, with 10 bases between. The chain is built from TRBV6-5 and TRBJ1-2; D remains ambiguous. The clonotype was recovered from a human donor who was either an allogeneic HSCT recipient or a stem cell or donor lymphocyte infusion donor (not recorded which). It is not recorded whose cells these are; they may come from a transplant donor. The material sequenced was blood, either unsorted or a sorted T cell fraction (not recorded which). The CDR3 bases are TGTGCCAGCAGTTACTCGACGTTGGAAGGCTACACCTTC. Its protein product is CASSYSTLEGYTF.